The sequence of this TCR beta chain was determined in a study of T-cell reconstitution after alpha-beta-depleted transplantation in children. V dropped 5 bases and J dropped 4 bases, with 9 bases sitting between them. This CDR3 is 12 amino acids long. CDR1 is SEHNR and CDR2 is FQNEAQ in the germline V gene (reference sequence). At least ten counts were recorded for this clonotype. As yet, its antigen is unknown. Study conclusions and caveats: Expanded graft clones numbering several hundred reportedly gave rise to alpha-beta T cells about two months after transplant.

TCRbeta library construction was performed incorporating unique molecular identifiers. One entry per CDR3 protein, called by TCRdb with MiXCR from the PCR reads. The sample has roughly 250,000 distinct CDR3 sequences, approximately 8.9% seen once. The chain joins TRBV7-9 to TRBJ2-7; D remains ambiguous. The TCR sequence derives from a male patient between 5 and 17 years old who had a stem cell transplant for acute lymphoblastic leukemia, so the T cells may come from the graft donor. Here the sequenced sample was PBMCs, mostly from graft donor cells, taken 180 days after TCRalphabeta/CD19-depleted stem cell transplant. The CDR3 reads CASSLMVYEQYF. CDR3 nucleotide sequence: TGTGCCAGCAGCCTAATGGTTTACGAGCAGTACTTC.